These 21 T cell receptor beta chains were all obtained from the same sample, sequenced in a study of blood T cell repertoires in COVID-19. Generated by immunoSEQ multiplex PCR, the TCRdb table keeps only in-frame clones and is missing some. Altogether some 100,000 clones are present, 84% being singletons, with the ten largest covering 7% to 9.5%. What was sequenced was peripheral blood. The source is an elderly woman with active or convalescent COVID-19.

The chain joins TRBV18 to TRBJ2-7; D is possibly TRBD2 (6 bases). V lost 0 bases and J lost 2, with 8 bases in between. Germline V CDR1 and CDR2: KGHSH, LQKENI. The CDR3 runs 14 residues. CDR3 nucleotides: TGTGCCAGCTCACCACCGGGGGGACCCTACGAGCAGTACTTC. This translates into CASSPPGGPYEQYF.

V gene TRBV28 combines with J gene TRBJ1-1; D unclear. This CDR3 has 12 residues. Germline CDR1 and CDR2: MDHEN and SYDVKM. The V end was cut by 3 bases, the J end by 9 bases, with 11 bases between. The CDR3 here is CASSLRGRKAFF. For the CDR3, the DNA is TGTGCCAGCAGTTTGCGCGGGCGCAAAGCTTTCTTT.

This rearrangement joins TRBV6-6 to TRBJ1-6; D gene ambiguous. Trimming stripped 0 bases from V and 18 bases from J, with 12 bases between. CDR1 and CDR2 (germline): MNHNY, SVGAGI (reference sequence). The CDR3 length is 12 residues. In DNA, the CDR3 is TGTGCCAGCAGTTACTCGACCAGCGACTCCCACTTT. The encoded protein is CASSYSTSDSHF.

This CDR3 reads CASTSRTGRGNTIYF. The CDR3 region has the DNA TGTGCCAGCACCTCGAGGACAGGGAGGGGAAACACCATATATTTT. The chain uses TRBV6-5 and TRBJ1-3; 8 nucleotides align to TRBD1. Unmatched junction bases numbered 9, after V lost 7 bases and J lost 4 bases. Germline V gene lookup returns CDR1 MNHEY and CDR2 SVGAGI. There are 15 residues in the CDR3.

The chain couples TRBV7-2 to TRBJ2-7; 10 bases align to TRBD2. CDR3 length: 13 amino acids. V lost 4 bases to trimming and J lost 7 bases; unmatched junction nucleotides: 4. Germline-derived CDR1 and CDR2 are SGHTA and FQGNSA. Written as DNA, the CDR3 is TGTGCCAGCAGCTCCACTAGCGGGATTGAGCAGTACTTC. Translated, it gives CASSSTSGIEQYF. The full variable domain, with the rest looked up from reference TRBV7-2 and TRBJ2-7, is GAGVSQSPSNKVTEKGKDVELRCDPISGHTALYWYRQSLGQGLEFLIYFQGNSAPDKSGLPSDRFSAERTGGSVSTLTIQRTQQEDSAVYLCASSSTSGIEQYFGPGTRLTVT.

This rearrangement joins TRBV28 to TRBJ1-1; 10 nucleotides line up with TRBD1. V was pared by 7 bases and J by 0 bases, with 5 bases of the junction left unmatched. The CDR3 loop spans 15 amino acids. Germline V gives CDR1 MDHEN, CDR2 SYDVKM. CDR3 loop: CASTSGTGVNTEAFF. In DNA, the CDR3 is TGTGCCAGCACTTCCGGGACAGGGGTGAACACTGAAGCTTTCTTT. Drawing the rest from reference TRBV28 and TRBJ1-1, the complete variable domain is DVKVTQSSRYLVKRTGEKVFLECVQDMDHENMFWYRQDPGLGLRLIYFSYDVKMKEKGDIPEGYSVSREKKERFSLILESASTNQTSMYLCASTSGTGVNTEAFFGQGTRLTVV.

CDR3 bases: TGTGCCAGTAGTACATGGACAGGGAGGGACATTCAGTACTTC. Its protein product is CASSTWTGRDIQYF. The chain employs TRBV19 and TRBJ2-4; TRBD1 might be the D (8 bases). CDR3 length: 14 residues. The V gene's germline CDR1 is LNHDA and CDR2 SQIVND (reference sequence). V shed 4 bases and J shed 8 bases, with 15 bases lying between them.

The rearrangement links TRBV4-2 to TRBJ2-3; unclear D gene. Per germline, CDR1 LGHNA and CDR2 YNFKEQ. The CDR3 has 19 residues. Trimming pared 5 bases from V and 0 bases from J, leaving 24 bases between. The DNA of the CDR3 is TGTGCCAGCAGCTCAGGTCTATATGTTCCCCGTGATAGCACAGATACGCAGTATTTT. Its translation: CASSSGLYVPRDSTDTQYF.

The chain joins TRBV2 to TRBJ1-5; weak D call: TRBD1 (5 bases). The CDR3 consists of 14 residues. The V gene's germline CDR1 is SNHLY and CDR2 FYNNEI. V dropped 5 bases and J dropped 0 bases, with 8 bases sitting between them. The CDR3 spells CASSRTFSNQPQHF. CDR3 nucleotide sequence: TGTGCCAGCAGTCGGACATTTAGCAATCAGCCCCAGCATTTT.

The chain has TRBV6-5 and TRBJ1-2; D is unclear. Trimming shortened V by 4 bases and J by 4 bases, and 13 bases separated the two germline ends. Germline lookup yields CDR1 MNHEY and CDR2 SVGAGI. This CDR3 has 14 amino acids. The CDR3 DNA reads as TGTGCCAGCAGTTCGCGTAGACCGGGCTATGGCTACACCTTC. Translating it yields CASSSRRPGYGYTF.

This chain links TRBV28 with TRBJ1-5; D ambiguous. V lost 5 bases and J lost 1, with 12 bases in between. CDR1 is MDHEN and CDR2 is SYDVKM in the germline V gene. The CDR3 consists of 15 residues. The CDR3: CASSILGASNQPQHF. In nucleotides, the CDR3 is TGTGCCAGCAGTATCCTTGGAGCGAGCAATCAGCCCCAGCATTTT.

The chain is built from TRBV23-1 and TRBJ1-5, with 7 nucleotides matching TRBD1. TRBV23-1 is marked as an open reading frame, function uncertain. V dropped 4 bases and J dropped 0; count of bases not matched to a gene: 6. The CDR3 runs 16 residues. Here the CDR3 reads CASSRGQAVSNQPQHF. The CDR3 region has the DNA TGCGCCAGCAGTCGAGGACAGGCAGTTAGCAATCAGCCCCAGCATTTT.

The rearrangement uses TRBV6-1 and TRBJ2-1; D is uncertain. V lost 1 base and J 4 bases, leaving 14 bases between the germline ends. CDR3 size: 16 residues. The germline V gene has CDR1 MNHNS and CDR2 SASEGT. This CDR3 is CASSEEWAYGYNEQFF. CDR3 DNA sequence: TGTGCCAGCAGTGAAGAGTGGGCATATGGGTACAATGAGCAGTTCTTC.

This clone was seen at least ten times. The V call is TRBV6-6, the J call TRBJ2-7, with TRBD1 identical over 8 bases. This CDR3 comprises 15 residues. Looked up from germline, CDR1 is MNHNY and CDR2 is SVGAGI (reference sequence). The J segment lost 2 bases and the V segment lost 5 bases, leaving 8 bases of the junction unmatched. CDR3 bases: TGTGCCAGCAGTCATTCCGGGACAGGACCCTACGAGCAGTACTTC. Amino acids: CASSHSGTGPYEQYF.

The chain joins TRBV25-1 to TRBJ2-7, with TRBD1 matching over 9 bases. The CDR3 is 14 amino acids. The trim removed 8 bases at V and 4 bases at J, leaving 9 bases unmatched. Germline CDR1 and CDR2: MGHDK and SYGVNS. In DNA form, the CDR3 reads TGTGCCAGCCACAACGGGGACAGGGATTACGAGCAGTACTTC. Translated, it gives CASHNGDRDYEQYF.

This chain connects TRBV18 to TRBJ2-7, with D unclear. The CDR3 sequence is 17 residues long. The V end lost 1 base, the J end lost 1 base, and 17 bases lay between the germline ends. Germline V CDR1 and CDR2: KGHSH, LQKENI. CDR3 amino acids: CASSPRAPLGDSYEQYF. CDR3 DNA sequence: TGTGCCAGCTCACCACGGGCCCCATTGGGTGATTCCTACGAGCAGTACTTC.

This chain joins TRBV24-1 and TRBJ1-5, with a tentative D call TRBD1 (6 bases). The CDR3 has 14 residues. The germline V and J ends were trimmed by 6 bases and 1 base, with 9 bases remaining between them. Germline CDR1 KGHDR, CDR2 SFDVKD. DNA of the CDR3: TGTGCCACCAGTCCAGGGGTGAGCAATCAGCCCCAGCATTTT. Translated: CATSPGVSNQPQHF.

The rearrangement uses TRBV3-1 (or the pseudogene TRBV3-2) and TRBJ1-6; 10 bases align to TRBD1. The germline V gene has CDR1 LGHDT and CDR2 YNNKEL (reference sequence). CDR3 size: 14 residues. V dropped 2 bases and J dropped 10; count of bases not matched to a gene: 2. Here the CDR3 reads CASSQRTGGSPLHF. The DNA of the CDR3 is TGTGCCAGCAGCCAACGGACAGGGGGATCACCCCTCCACTTT.

The rearrangement links TRBV11-2 to TRBJ2-3; 7 bases are shared with TRBD2. This CDR3 comprises 16 residues. With 3 bases clipped from V and 2 bases from J, the junction kept 8 bases outside the gene matches. Per germline, CDR1 SGHAT and CDR2 FQNNGV. CDR3 loop: CASSFRSAGITDTQYF. CDR3 bases: TGTGCCAGCAGCTTCCGGTCAGCGGGGATCACAGATACGCAGTATTTT.

The CDR3 sequence: CASSYRNDRGNQPQHF. The CDR3, as DNA: TGTGCCAGCAGTTACCGGAACGACAGGGGGAATCAGCCCCAGCATTTT. This chain connects TRBV6-2 or TRBV6-3 to TRBJ1-5, with 9 positions matching TRBD1. Per germline, CDR1 MNHEY and CDR2 SVGEGT. The CDR3 contains 16 residues. Trimming cost V 2 bases and J 4 bases; bases outside gene matches: 6.

This chain connects TRBV5-6 to TRBJ2-1, with 10 positions matching TRBD2. This CDR3 contains 16 residues. With V trimmed by 7 bases and J by 2 bases, 9 bases remained unmatched. Germline-derived CDR1 and CDR2 are SGHDT and YYEEEE. The CDR3: CASVQIAGGAYNEQFF. The CDR3 bases are TGTGCCAGCGTGCAGATAGCGGGAGGCGCCTACAATGAGCAGTTCTTC.